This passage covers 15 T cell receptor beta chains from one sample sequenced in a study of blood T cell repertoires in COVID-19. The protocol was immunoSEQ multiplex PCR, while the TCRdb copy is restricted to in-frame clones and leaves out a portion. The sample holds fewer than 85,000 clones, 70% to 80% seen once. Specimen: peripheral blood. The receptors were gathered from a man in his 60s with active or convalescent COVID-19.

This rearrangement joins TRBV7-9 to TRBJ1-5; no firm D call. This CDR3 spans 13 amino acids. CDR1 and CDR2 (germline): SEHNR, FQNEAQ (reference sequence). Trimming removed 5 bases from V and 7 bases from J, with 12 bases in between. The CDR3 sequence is CASSLSLNQPQHF. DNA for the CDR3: TGTGCCAGCAGCCTAAGTCTTAACCAGCCCCAGCATTTT.

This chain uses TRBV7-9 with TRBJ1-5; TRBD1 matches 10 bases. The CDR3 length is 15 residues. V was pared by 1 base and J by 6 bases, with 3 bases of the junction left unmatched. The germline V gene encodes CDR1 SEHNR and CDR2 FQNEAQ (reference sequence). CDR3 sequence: CASSLGQGASQPQHF. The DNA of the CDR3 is TGTGCCAGCAGCTTAGGACAGGGGGCGAGTCAGCCCCAGCATTTT.

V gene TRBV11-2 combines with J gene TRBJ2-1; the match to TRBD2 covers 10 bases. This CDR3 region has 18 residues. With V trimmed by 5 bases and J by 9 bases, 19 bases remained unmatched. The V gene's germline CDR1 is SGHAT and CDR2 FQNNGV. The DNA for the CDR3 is TGTGCCAGCAGCGGGCGTGGGCCTAGCGGGGGCGCCGACACTGAGCAGTTCTTC. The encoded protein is CASSGRGPSGGADTEQFF.

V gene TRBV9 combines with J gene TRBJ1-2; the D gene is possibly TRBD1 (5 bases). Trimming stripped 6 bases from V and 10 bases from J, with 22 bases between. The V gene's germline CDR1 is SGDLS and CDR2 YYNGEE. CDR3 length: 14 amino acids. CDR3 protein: CASTDAGGVLPYTF. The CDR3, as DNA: TGTGCCAGCACCGACGCGGGGGGGGTCCTCCCCTACACCTTC.

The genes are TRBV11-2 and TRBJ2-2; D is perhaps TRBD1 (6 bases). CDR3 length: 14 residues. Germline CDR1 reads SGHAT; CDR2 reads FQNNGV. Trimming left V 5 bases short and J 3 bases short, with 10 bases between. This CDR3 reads CASSLRQDTGELFF. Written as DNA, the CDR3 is TGTGCCAGCAGCCTTCGACAGGACACCGGGGAGCTGTTTTTT.

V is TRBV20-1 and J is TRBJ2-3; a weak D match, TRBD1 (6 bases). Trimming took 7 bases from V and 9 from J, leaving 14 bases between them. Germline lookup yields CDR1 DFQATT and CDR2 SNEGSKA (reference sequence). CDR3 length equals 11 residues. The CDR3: CSVHHRDTQYF. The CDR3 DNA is TGCAGTGTTCACCACAGGGACACGCAGTATTTT.

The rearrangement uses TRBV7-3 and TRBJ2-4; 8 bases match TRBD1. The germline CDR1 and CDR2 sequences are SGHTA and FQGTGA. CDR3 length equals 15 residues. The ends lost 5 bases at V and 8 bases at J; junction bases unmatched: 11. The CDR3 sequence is CASSPGQGDGDIQYF. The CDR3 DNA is TGTGCCAGCAGCCCCGGACAGGGCGATGGAGACATTCAGTACTTC.

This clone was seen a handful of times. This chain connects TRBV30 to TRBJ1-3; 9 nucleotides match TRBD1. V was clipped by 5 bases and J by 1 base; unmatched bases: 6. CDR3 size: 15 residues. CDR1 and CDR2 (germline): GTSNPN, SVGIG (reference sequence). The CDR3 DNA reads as TGTGCCTGGGAGACAGGGGGAATGTCTGGAAACACCATATATTTT. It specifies CAWETGGMSGNTIYF. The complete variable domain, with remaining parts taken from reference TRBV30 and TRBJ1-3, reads SQTIHQWPATLVQPVGSPLSLECTVEGTSNPNLYWYRQAAGRGLQLLFYSVGIGQISSEVPQNLSASRPQDRQFILSSKKLLLSDSGFYLCAWETGGMSGNTIYFGEGSWLTVV.

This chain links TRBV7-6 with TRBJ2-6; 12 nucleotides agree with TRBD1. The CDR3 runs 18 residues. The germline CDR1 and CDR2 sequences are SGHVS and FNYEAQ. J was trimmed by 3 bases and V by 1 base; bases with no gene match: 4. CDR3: CASSLEGQGAIGANVLTF. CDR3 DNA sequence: TGTGCCAGCAGCTTAGAGGGACAGGGGGCGATTGGGGCCAACGTCCTGACTTTC.

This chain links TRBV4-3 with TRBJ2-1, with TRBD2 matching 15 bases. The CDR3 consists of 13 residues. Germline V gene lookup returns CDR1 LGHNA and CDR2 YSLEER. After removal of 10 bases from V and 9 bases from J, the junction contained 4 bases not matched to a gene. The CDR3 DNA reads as TGCGCCACCGGACTAGCGGGGGGGGGTGAGCAGTTCTTC. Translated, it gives CATGLAGGGEQFF.

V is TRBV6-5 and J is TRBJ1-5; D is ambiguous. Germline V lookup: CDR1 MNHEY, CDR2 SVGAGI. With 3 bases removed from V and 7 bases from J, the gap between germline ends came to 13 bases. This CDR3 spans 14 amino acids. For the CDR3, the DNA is TGTGCCAGCAGTTATCGGGGAGGCGGCCAGCCCCAGCATTTT. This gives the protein CASSYRGGGQPQHF.

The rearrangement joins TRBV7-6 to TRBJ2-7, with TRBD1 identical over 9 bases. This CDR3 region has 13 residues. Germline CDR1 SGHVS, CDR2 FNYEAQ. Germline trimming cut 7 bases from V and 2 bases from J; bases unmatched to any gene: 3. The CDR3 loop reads CASTGTGTYEQYF. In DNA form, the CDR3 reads TGTGCCAGCACTGGGACAGGGACCTACGAGCAGTACTTC.

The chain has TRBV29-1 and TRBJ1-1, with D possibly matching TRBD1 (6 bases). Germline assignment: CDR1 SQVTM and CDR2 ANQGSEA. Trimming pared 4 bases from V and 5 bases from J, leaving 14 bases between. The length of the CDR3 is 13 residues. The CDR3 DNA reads TGCAGCGTTGTCGGGGGGCTGGATACTGAAGCTTTCTTT. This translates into CSVVGGLDTEAFF.

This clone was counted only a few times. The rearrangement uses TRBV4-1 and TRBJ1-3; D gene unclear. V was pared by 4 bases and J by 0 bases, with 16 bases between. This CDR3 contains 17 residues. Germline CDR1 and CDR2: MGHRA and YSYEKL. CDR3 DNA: TGCGCCAGCAGCCGCTCCCGGACTGGCGACTCTGGAAACACCATATATTTT. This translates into CASSRSRTGDSGNTIYF.

The CDR3 loop is CASSLQEGHYGYTF. CDR3 bases: TGTGCCAGCAGCCTGCAGGAGGGCCACTATGGCTACACCTTC. This chain joins TRBV16 and TRBJ1-2; D gene ambiguous. The CDR3 sequence is 14 residues long. Germline V gives CDR1 KGHSY, CDR2 FQNENV. V was shortened by 4 bases and J by 3 bases, with 12 bases between the two germline ends.